This T cell receptor beta chain was profiled in a study of cytomegalovirus exposure and HLA in healthy donors. General observations from the study: The finding came from a later analysis; first-cohort TCR clusters tended to co-occur in the roughly 120 validation repertoires. In vitro, a few CMV-associated chains proved specific for CMV antigens.

Produced via immunoSEQ multiplex PCR; TCRdb's table is partial and in-frame only. The sample holds fewer than 150,000 clones; just under 85% are singletons and the top ten take less than 35%. On this clone itself: What it binds is not known.

V was clipped by 4 bases and J by 1 base; unmatched bases: 6. This CDR3 spans 14 amino acids. Germline V gene sequence: CDR1 SQVTM, CDR2 ANQGSEA. Sequencing was carried out using PBMCs. The chain employs TRBV29-1 and TRBJ2-5, with TRBD1 identical over 7 bases. The TCR originated in a man aged 25 to 40 in good health and CMV-seropositive. The CDR3 sequence: CSVVPGQSQETQYF. CDR3 DNA sequence: TGCAGCGTTGTACCGGGACAGAGCCAAGAGACCCAGTACTTC.